One and the same sample provided the 17 T cell receptor beta chains below, sequenced in a study of shared clonotypes between healthy human individuals (dated by TCRdb to 2019 to 2021). The library was generated by the immunoSEQ multiplex PCR assay. The immuneACCESS repertoire file appears here via TCRdb, limited to in-frame rearrangements. These files lack a portion of the clones; in checked studies, under half of the deficit traces to unresolved V genes, and the cause of the others is not known. The sample table holds 450,000 to 550,000 clones, of which about four fifths were seen once. The leading ten clones occupy under 15% of the sample. Sequencing used PBMCs. Receptors originate from a woman between 40 and 50 years old in good health. Some clones in this sample may be carry-over from other donors' samples.

This rearrangement joins TRBV29-1 to TRBJ2-3; weak D call: TRBD2 (6 bases). Trimming took off 5 bases at V and 3 bases at J, with 18 bases between the two ends. The CDR3 spans 15 residues. CDR1 is SQVTM and CDR2 is ANQGSEA in the germline V gene. Here the CDR3 reads CSVTKTGVGTDTQYF. The CDR3 DNA sequence: TGCAGCGTTACCAAAACGGGAGTAGGGACAGATACGCAGTATTTT.

V is TRBV4-3 and J is TRBJ1-2, with a tentative D call TRBD1 (5 bases). The CDR3 has 17 amino acids. Germline values: CDR1 LGHNA, CDR2 YSLEER. V lost 0 bases and J lost 3, with 17 bases in between. The CDR3 region has the DNA TGCGCCAGCAGCCAAGAGGGGGGATTATATGGAGACTATGGCTACACCTTC. This sequence encodes CASSQEGGLYGDYGYTF.

Concerning this clone: A far larger clone is one base from this, pointing to a likely read error. The gene calls are TRBV6-1 and TRBJ2-5; TRBD2 agrees at 13 bases. The end of the DNA fits TRBJ2-7 better, so the J call may be wrong. The germline V gene has CDR1 MNHNS and CDR2 SASEGT. The CDR3 runs to 14 residues. Written as DNA, the CDR3 is TGTGCCAGCAGTGAGACTAGCGGGAGGTACGAGCAGTACTTC. Translating it yields CASSETSGRYEQYF.

The chain has TRBV5-5 and TRBJ2-5; no clear D gene. The CDR3 totals 13 residues. Germline-derived CDR1 and CDR2 are SGHKS and YYEKEE (reference sequence). Trimming removed 3 bases from V and 4 bases from J, with 10 bases in between. The CDR3 nucleotides read TGTGCCAGCAGCTACGCCTGGTCAGAGACCCAGTACTTC. It translates to CASSYAWSETQYF.

The V gene is TRBV7-2, the J gene TRBJ2-1; no definite D call. With 8 bases removed from V and 3 bases from J, the gap between germline ends came to 17 bases. The CDR3 has 15 residues. Germline V gene data show CDR1 as SGHTA and CDR2 as FQGNSA. CDR3 coding DNA: TGTGCCAGCGCCAGGCCAGCACCTAACTACAATGAGCAGTTCTTC. This sequence encodes CASARPAPNYNEQFF.

This clone was detected a few times. The V and J genes are TRBV28 and TRBJ2-7, with 7 bases that match TRBD1. The CDR3 is 17 residues long. Trimming removed 4 bases from V and 6 bases from J; junction bases left unmatched: 18. Germline CDR1 is MDHEN and CDR2 is SYDVKM. CDR3 protein: CASSYPRGQPRESEQYF. DNA of the CDR3: TGTGCCAGCAGTTACCCTAGGGGGCAGCCAAGAGAATCCGAGCAGTACTTC.

Points on this clone: A read error is possible here, since a much larger clone lies one base away. The sample contains more than one DNA sequence encoding this CDR3. The V call is TRBV7-2, the J call TRBJ1-2, with 10 positions matching TRBD1. Germline V lookup: CDR1 SGHTA, CDR2 FQGNSA. The CDR3 is made up of 14 amino acids. The ends lost 9 bases at V and 1 base at J; junction bases unmatched: 5. The CDR3 DNA reads TGTGCCAGTAGCCGGACAGGGGGTAACTATGGCTACACCTTC. It encodes CASSRTGGNYGYTF.

The chain combines TRBV5-4 with TRBJ1-3, with 7 positions matching TRBD1. The V gene's germline CDR1 is SGHNT and CDR2 YYREEE (reference sequence). This CDR3 has 16 amino acids. Trimming cost V 4 bases and J 0 bases; bases outside gene matches: 7. The CDR3 is CASSLGGQNSGNTIYF. CDR3 nucleotide sequence: TGTGCCAGCAGCCTGGGGGGACAGAACTCTGGAAACACCATATATTTT.

This clone was recorded once. The chain uses TRBV28 and TRBJ2-1, with 9 bases aligning to TRBD1. Germline values: CDR1 MDHEN, CDR2 SYDVKM. With V trimmed by 6 bases and J by 6 bases, 6 bases remained unmatched. CDR3 length: 14 residues. The CDR3 bases are TGTGCCAGCAGCCAACGACAGGGGGTCAATGAGCAGTTCTTC. Residues: CASSQRQGVNEQFF.

This clone was detected only once. J is TRBJ2-5 and V is TRBV7-2; TRBD2 is a possible D gene (6 bases). The germline CDR1 and CDR2 sequences are SGHTA and FQGNSA. The CDR3 loop spans 14 amino acids. Trimming cost V 8 bases and J 2 bases, with 15 bases left between them. CDR3 in DNA: TGTGCCAGCGCCCGTATGGGGAGGCAAGAGACCCAGTACTTC. This codes for CASARMGRQETQYF.

The V and J genes are TRBV2 and TRBJ2-7, with D unclear. V gave up 5 bases and J gave up 6 bases, with 14 bases separating them. Germline CDR1 and CDR2: SNHLY and FYNNEI. The CDR3 sequence is 13 residues long. The CDR3 reads CASSRLDLGEQYF. The CDR3 DNA reads as TGTGCCAGCAGTCGCCTAGATCTAGGCGAGCAGTACTTC.

V and J are TRBV29-1 and TRBJ2-1; possibly TRBD2 for D (6 bases). V lost 0 bases and J lost 4, with 13 bases in between. The length of the CDR3 is 15 residues. CDR1 is SQVTM and CDR2 is ANQGSEA in the germline V gene. As DNA, the CDR3 is TGCAGCGTTGAAGATGGGTGGGAGGAATACAATGAGCAGTTCTTC. It translates to CSVEDGWEEYNEQFF.

The chain uses TRBV2 and TRBJ2-7; no clear D gene. Trimming took off 0 bases at V and 8 bases at J, with 14 bases between the two ends. The germline CDR1 and CDR2 sequences are SNHLY and FYNNEI. The CDR3 is made up of 14 amino acids. The CDR3 region has the DNA TGTGCCAGCAGTGAAGCGCAGGCCCTCGGGCAGCAGTACTTC. As protein: CASSEAQALGQQYF.

V is TRBV4-1 and J is TRBJ2-7; the match to TRBD1 covers 10 bases. Germline values: CDR1 MGHRA, CDR2 YSYEKL. This CDR3 contains 15 residues. Trimming took 3 bases from V and 3 from J; bases not matched to a gene: 5. CDR3 in DNA: TGCGCCAGCAGCCATCGGGGACAGGGGTTCTACGAGCAGTACTTC. As protein: CASSHRGQGFYEQYF.

This rearrangement joins TRBV6-6 to TRBJ1-5, with D possibly being TRBD1 (6 bases). The CDR3 spans 16 residues. V dropped 6 bases and J dropped 0 bases, with 15 bases sitting between them. The germline CDR1 and CDR2 sequences are MNHNY and SVGAGI (reference sequence). CDR3 sequence (DNA): TGTGCCAGCAGCCCCTCGGGGGGCGATAGCAATCAGCCCCAGCATTTT. Protein: CASSPSGGDSNQPQHF.

This clone was seen once. The genes are TRBV5-4 and TRBJ1-2; possibly TRBD1 for D (5 bases). V lost 4 bases to trimming and J lost 10 bases, with 23 bases between them. CDR1 and CDR2 (germline): SGHNT, YYREEE (reference sequence). The CDR3 contains 15 residues. As DNA, the CDR3 is TGTGCCAGCAGCCCTGAGACGACCTCGGGGGATGCCTACACCTTC. This gives the protein CASSPETTSGDAYTF.

This chain links TRBV5-5 with TRBJ1-5; D call uncertain. The CDR3 spans 12 residues. The V gene's germline CDR1 is SGHKS and CDR2 YYEKEE (reference sequence). Trimming shortened V by 0 bases and J by 7 bases, and 5 bases separated the two germline ends. As DNA, the CDR3 is TGTGCCAGCAGCTTGGGGGAACAGCCCCAGCATTTT. Protein: CASSLGEQPQHF.